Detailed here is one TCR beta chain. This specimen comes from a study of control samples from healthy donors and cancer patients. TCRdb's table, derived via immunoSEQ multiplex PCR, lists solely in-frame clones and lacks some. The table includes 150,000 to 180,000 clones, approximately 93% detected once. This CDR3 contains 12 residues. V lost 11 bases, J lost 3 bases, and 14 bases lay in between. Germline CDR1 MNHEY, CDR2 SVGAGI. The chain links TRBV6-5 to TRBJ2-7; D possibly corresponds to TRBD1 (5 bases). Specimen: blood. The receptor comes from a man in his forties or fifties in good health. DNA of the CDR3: TGTGCCGGCAACTCTAGGGGCTACGAGCAGTACTTC. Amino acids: CAGNSRGYEQYF.